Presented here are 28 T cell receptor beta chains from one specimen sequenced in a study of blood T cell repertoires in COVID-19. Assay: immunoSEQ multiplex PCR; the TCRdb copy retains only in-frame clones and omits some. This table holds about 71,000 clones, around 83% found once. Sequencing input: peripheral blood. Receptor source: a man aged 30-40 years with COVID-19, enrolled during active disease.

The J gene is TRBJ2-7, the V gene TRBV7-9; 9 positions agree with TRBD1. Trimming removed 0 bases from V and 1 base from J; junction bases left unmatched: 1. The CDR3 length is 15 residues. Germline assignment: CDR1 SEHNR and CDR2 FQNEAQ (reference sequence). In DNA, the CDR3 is TGTGCCAGCAGCTTAGCAGGACAGGGGTCCTACGAGCAGTACTTC. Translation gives CASSLAGQGSYEQYF.

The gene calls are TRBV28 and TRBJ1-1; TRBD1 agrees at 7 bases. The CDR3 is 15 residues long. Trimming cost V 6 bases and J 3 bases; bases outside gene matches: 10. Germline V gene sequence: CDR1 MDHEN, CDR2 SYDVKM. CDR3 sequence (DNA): TGTGCCAGCAGAGGGTCCCATACAGGGGACACTGAAGCTTTCTTT. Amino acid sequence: CASRGSHTGDTEAFF.

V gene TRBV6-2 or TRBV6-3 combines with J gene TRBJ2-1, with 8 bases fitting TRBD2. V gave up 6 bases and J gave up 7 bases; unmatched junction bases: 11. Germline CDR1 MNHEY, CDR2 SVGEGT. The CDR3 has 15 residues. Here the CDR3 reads CASSDIAGLWNEQFF. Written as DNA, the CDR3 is TGTGCCAGCAGCGATATAGCGGGACTGTGGAATGAGCAGTTCTTC.

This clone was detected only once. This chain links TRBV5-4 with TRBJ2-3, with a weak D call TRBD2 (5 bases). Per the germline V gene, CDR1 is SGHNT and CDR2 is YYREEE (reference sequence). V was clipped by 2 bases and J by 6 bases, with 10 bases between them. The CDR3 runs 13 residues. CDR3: CASSLPSSDTQYF. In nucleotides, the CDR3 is TGTGCCAGCAGCTTACCTAGCTCGGATACGCAGTATTTT.

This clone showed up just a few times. CDR3 nucleotide sequence: TGTGCCAGCAGCTTTCCCGGGACAGGGGGCGGGAGCTATGGCTACACCTTC. Protein sequence: CASSFPGTGGGSYGYTF. The chain carries TRBV5-4 and TRBJ1-2, with 12 bases lining up with TRBD1. Per the germline V gene, CDR1 is SGHNT and CDR2 is YYREEE (reference sequence). CDR3 length: 17 residues. V dropped 2 bases and J dropped 4; count of bases not matched to a gene: 9.

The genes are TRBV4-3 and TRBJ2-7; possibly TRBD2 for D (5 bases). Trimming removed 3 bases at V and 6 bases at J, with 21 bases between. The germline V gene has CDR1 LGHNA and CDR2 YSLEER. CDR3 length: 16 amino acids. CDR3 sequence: CASSQERSGGFREQYF. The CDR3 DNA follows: TGCGCCAGCAGCCAGGAAAGGAGCGGCGGGTTTCGCGAGCAGTACTTC.

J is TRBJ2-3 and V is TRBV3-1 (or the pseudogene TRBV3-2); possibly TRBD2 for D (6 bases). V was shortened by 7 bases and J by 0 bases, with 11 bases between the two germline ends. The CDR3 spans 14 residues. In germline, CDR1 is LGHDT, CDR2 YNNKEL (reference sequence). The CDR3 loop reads CASKLAGSTDTQYF. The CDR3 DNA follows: TGTGCCAGCAAGTTGGCGGGAAGCACAGATACGCAGTATTTT.

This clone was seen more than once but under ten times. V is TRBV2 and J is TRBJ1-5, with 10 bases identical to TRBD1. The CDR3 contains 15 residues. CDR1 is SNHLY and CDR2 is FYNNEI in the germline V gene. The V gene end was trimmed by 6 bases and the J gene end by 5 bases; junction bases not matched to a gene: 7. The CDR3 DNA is TGTGCCAGCAGAAAAGGACAGGGGGACGATCAGCCCCAGCATTTT. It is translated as CASRKGQGDDQPQHF.

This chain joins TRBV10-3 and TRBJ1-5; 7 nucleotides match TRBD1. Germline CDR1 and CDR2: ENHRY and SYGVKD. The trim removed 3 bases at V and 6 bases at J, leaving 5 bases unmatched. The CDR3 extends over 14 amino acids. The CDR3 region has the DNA TGTGCCATCAGTGACGTACAGGGGAGTCAGCCCCAGCATTTT. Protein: CAISDVQGSQPQHF.

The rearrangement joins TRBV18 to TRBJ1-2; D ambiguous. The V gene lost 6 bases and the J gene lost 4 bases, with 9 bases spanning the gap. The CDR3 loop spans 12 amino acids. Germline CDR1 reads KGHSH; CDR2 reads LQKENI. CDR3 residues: CASSRDFYGYTF. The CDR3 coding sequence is TGTGCCAGCTCTCGCGACTTCTATGGCTACACCTTC.

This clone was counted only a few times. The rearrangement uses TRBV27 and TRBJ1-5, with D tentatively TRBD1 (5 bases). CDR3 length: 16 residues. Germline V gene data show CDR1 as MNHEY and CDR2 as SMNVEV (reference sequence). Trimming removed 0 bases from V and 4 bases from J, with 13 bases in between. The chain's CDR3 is CASSLSPATVNQPQHF. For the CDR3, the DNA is TGTGCCAGCAGTTTATCACCGGCGACAGTGAATCAGCCCCAGCATTTT.

The CDR3 sequence: CAWSVLRKETQYF. The CDR3 nucleotides are TGTGCCTGGAGTGTACTCCGAAAGGAGACCCAGTACTTC. This chain connects TRBV30 to TRBJ2-5; D gene ambiguous. This CDR3 has 13 residues. The germline CDR1 and CDR2 sequences are GTSNPN and SVGIG (reference sequence). The V gene lost 0 bases and the J gene lost 5 bases, with 10 bases spanning the gap.

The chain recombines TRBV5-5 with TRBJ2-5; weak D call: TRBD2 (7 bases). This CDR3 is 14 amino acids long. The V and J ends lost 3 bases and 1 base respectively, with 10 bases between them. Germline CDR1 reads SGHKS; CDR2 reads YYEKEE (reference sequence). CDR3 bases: TGTGCCAGCAGCTCCGGGGGGCCCCAAGAGACCCAGTACTTC. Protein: CASSSGGPQETQYF.

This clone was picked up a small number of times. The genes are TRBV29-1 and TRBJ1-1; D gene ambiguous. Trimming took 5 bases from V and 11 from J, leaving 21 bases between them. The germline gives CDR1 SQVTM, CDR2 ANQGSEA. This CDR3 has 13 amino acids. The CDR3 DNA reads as TGCAGCGTTTTTCACGGCGGCGTGTCTGGGGCTTTCTTT. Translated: CSVFHGGVSGAFF.

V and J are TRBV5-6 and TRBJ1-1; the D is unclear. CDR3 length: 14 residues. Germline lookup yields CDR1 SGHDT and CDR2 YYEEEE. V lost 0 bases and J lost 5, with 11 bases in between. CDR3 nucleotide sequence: TGTGCCAGCAGCTTGGCTGGAGTGGCGACTGAAGCTTTCTTT. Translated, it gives CASSLAGVATEAFF.

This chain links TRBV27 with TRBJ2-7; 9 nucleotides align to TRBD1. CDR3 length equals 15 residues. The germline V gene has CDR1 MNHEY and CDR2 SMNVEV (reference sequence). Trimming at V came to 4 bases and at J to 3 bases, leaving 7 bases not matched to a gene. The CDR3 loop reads CASSSLDRGRYEQYF. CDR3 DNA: TGTGCCAGCAGTTCCCTGGACAGGGGACGCTACGAGCAGTACTTC.

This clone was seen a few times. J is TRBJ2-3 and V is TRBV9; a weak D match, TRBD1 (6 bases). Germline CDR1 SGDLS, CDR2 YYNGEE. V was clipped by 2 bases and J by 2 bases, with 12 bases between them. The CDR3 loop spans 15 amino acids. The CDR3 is CASSVGPGHTDTQYF. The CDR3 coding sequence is TGTGCCAGCAGCGTGGGTCCGGGACACACAGATACGCAGTATTTT.

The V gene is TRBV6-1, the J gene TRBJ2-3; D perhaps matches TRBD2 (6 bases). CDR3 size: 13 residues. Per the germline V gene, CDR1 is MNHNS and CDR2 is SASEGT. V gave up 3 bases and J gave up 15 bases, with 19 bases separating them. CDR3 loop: CASSDGGAEVLYF. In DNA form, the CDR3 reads TGTGCCAGCAGTGACGGGGGAGCCGAGGTTTTATATTTT.

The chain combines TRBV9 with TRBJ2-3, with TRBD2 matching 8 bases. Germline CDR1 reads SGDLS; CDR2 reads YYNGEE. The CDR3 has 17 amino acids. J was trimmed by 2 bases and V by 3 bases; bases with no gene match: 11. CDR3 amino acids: CASSEGRSGRITDTQYF. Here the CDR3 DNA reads TGTGCCAGCAGCGAGGGGAGGAGCGGGAGAATCACAGATACGCAGTATTTT.

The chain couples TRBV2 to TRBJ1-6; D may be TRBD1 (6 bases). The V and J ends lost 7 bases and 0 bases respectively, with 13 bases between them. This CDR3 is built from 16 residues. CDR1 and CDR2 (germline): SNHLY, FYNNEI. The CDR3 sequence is CASNRDQSSYNSPLHF. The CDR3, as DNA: TGTGCCAGCAACAGGGACCAAAGCTCCTATAATTCACCCCTCCACTTT.

The CDR3 DNA reads TGTGCCAGCAGCTTGTCCGGAGGAGATACGCAGTATTTT. Its translation is CASSLSGGDTQYF. This chain connects TRBV5-5 to TRBJ2-3, with a possible D match to TRBD2 (5 bases). The CDR3 sequence is 13 residues long. The V gene lost 1 base and the J gene lost 5 bases, with 8 bases spanning the gap. The germline V gene encodes CDR1 SGHKS and CDR2 YYEKEE (reference sequence).

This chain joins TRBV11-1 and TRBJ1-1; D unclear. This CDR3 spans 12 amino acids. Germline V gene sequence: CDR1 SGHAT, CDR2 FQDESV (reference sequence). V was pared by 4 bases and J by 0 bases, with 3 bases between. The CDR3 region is CASSSMNTEAFF. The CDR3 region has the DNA TGTGCCAGCAGCTCCATGAACACTGAAGCTTTCTTT.

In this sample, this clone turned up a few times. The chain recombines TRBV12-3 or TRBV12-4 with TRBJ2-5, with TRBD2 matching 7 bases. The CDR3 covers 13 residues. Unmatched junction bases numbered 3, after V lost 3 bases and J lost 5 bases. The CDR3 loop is CASSFVSGETQYF. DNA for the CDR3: TGTGCCAGCAGTTTTGTTAGCGGGGAGACCCAGTACTTC.

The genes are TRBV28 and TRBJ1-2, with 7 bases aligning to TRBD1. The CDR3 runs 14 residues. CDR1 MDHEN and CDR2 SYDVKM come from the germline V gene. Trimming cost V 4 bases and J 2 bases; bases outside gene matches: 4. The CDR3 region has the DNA TGTGCCAGCAGTTCTCCGGGACAGAACTATGGCTACACCTTC. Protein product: CASSSPGQNYGYTF.

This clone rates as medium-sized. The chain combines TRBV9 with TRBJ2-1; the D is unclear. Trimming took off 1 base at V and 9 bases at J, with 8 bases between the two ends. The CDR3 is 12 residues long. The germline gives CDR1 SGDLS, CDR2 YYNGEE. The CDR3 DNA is TGTGCCAGCAGCGTAACTCCCCCTGAGCAGTTCTTC. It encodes CASSVTPPEQFF.

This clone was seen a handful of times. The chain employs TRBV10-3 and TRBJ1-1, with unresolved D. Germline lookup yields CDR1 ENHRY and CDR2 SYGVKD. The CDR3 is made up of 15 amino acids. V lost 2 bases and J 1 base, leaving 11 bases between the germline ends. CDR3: CAISEAPRENTEAFF. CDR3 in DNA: TGTGCCATCAGTGAGGCGCCCCGGGAGAACACTGAAGCTTTCTTT.

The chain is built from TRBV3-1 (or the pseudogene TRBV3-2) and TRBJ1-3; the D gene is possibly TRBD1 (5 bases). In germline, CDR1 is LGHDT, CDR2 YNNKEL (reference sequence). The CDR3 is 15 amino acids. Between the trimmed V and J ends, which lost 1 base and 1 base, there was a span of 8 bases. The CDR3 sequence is CASSQGGKSGNTIYF. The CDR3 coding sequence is TGTGCCAGCAGCCAAGGGGGCAAATCTGGAAACACCATATATTTT.

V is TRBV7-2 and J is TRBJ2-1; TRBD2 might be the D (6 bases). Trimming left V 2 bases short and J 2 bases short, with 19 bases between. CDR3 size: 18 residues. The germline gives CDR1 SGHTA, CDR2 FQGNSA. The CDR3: CASSLMERGGGTYNEQFF. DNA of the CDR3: TGTGCCAGCAGCTTAATGGAGAGGGGAGGCGGGACCTACAATGAGCAGTTCTTC.